The following is a T cell receptor beta chain sequence with its context. The data derive from a study of shared clonotypes between healthy human individuals. Germline V gene sequence: CDR1 SGHNT, CDR2 YYREEE (reference sequence). The CDR3 runs 13 residues. J gave up 6 bases and V 0 bases, and 1 base lay outside the gene matches. TCRdb's table, derived via immunoSEQ multiplex PCR, lists solely in-frame clones and lacks some. Of 2,100,000 or so clones in the sample, roughly 95% were seen once. The chain combines TRBV5-4 with TRBJ1-2; 8 nucleotides match TRBD1. Sequencing was done on a sample of naive CD4+ T cells sorted from blood. The subset: CD45RA+ positively selected. The clonotype was recovered from a young man in good health. Written as DNA, the CDR3 is TGTGCCAGCAGCTTGGACAGGGGGAATGGCTACACCTTC. This sequence encodes CASSLDRGNGYTF.